The 14 T cell receptor beta chains listed next were all sequenced from one sample in a study of PD-1 blockade in mismatch repair-deficient tumors. Libraries were prepared by immunoSEQ multiplex PCR; TCRdb keeps only in-frame clonotypes and omits some of them. The sample consists of 120,000 or so clones, 85% to 90% of them appearing once. Sequencing was performed on peripheral blood, taken 72 weeks after starting pembrolizumab. These TCRs come from an adult with mismatch repair-deficient cancer.

This chain links TRBV6-5 with TRBJ2-5; 9 bases agree with TRBD1. Losses at the gene ends were 7 bases for V and 6 bases for J; bases not matched to a gene: 3. CDR1 is MNHEY and CDR2 is SVGAGI in the germline V gene. The CDR3 extends over 12 amino acids. CDR3 protein: CASKDRGKTQYF. DNA for the CDR3: TGTGCCAGCAAGGACAGGGGAAAGACCCAGTACTTC.

This clone was seen more than once but under ten times. This chain links TRBV7-8 with TRBJ1-1; D is unresolved. Trimming removed 3 bases at V and 4 bases at J, with 9 bases between. Germline CDR1 SGHVS, CDR2 FQNEAQ. This CDR3 has 13 amino acids. The CDR3 DNA reads as TGTGCCAGCAGCTTTGCCGCAGCCACTGAAGCTTTCTTT. Protein product: CASSFAAATEAFF.

The V and J genes are TRBV2 and TRBJ2-5, with D possibly TRBD1 on 6 matching bases. There are 14 residues in the CDR3. V lost 1 base and J lost 4, with 10 bases in between. The germline CDR1 and CDR2 sequences are SNHLY and FYNNEI. As DNA, the CDR3 is TGTGCCAGCAGTGAAGAGGGCAGGGGAGAGACCCAGTACTTC. Translating it yields CASSEEGRGETQYF. Based on the CDR3 plus reference TRBV2 and TRBJ2-5, the full variable domain is EPEVTQTPSHQVTQMGQEVILRCVPISNHLYFYWYRQILGQKVEFLVSFYNNEISEKSEIFDDQFSVERPDGSNFTLKIRSTKLEDSAMYFCASSEEGRGETQYFGPGTRLLVL.

This clone was counted a few times. Mismatch with germline at one junction end may stem from a read error. The chain carries TRBV27 and TRBJ2-7, with no clear D. This CDR3 comprises 9 residues. CDR1 and CDR2 from the germline V gene are MNHEY and SMNVEV (reference sequence). DNA for the CDR3: TGTGCCAGCAGTTTACCCCCCAAGTTC. This gives the protein CASSLPPKF.

As DNA, the CDR3 is TGTGCCAGCAGCCTAGGGGACACTGAAGCTTTCTTT. Amino acid sequence: CASSLGDTEAFF. The rearrangement joins TRBV28 to TRBJ1-1, with a weak D call TRBD1 (5 bases). Looked up from germline, CDR1 is MDHEN and CDR2 is SYDVKM. CDR3 length equals 12 residues. V was cut by 6 bases and J by 3 bases, with 8 bases left in between. The full variable domain, completed using reference TRBV28 and TRBJ1-1, is DVKVTQSSRYLVKRTGEKVFLECVQDMDHENMFWYRQDPGLGLRLIYFSYDVKMKEKGDIPEGYSVSREKKERFSLILESASTNQTSMYLCASSLGDTEAFFGQGTRLTVV.

The chain joins TRBV7-9 to TRBJ2-3; tentative D call: TRBD1 (5 bases). V shed 3 bases and J shed 2 bases, with 15 bases lying between them. The germline V gene has CDR1 SEHNR and CDR2 FQNEAQ (reference sequence). CDR3 length: 16 residues. CDR3 protein: CASSFWGLEVTDTQYF. The CDR3 DNA reads TGTGCCAGCAGCTTCTGGGGCCTCGAAGTCACAGATACGCAGTATTTT.

This clone appeared a single time. DNA for the CDR3: TGTGCCAGTAGTATCCGCAGGGAAACAAATCAGCCCCAGCATTTT. Translating it yields CASSIRRETNQPQHF. The J gene is TRBJ1-5, the V gene TRBV19, with D maybe TRBD1 (5 bases). Germline V gene lookup returns CDR1 LNHDA and CDR2 SQIVND (reference sequence). The CDR3 consists of 15 residues. Trimming removed 3 bases from V and 4 bases from J, with 13 bases in between.

The chain uses TRBV4-1 and TRBJ2-3; D is unresolved. Germline-derived CDR1 and CDR2 are MGHRA and YSYEKL. This CDR3 comprises 13 residues. The V and J ends lost 3 bases and 5 bases respectively, with 9 bases between them. The CDR3 here is CASSQAGRDTQYF. CDR3 bases: TGCGCCAGCAGCCAGGCCGGGCGAGATACGCAGTATTTT.

The chain uses TRBV6-5 and TRBJ2-5; 7 bases map to TRBD2. The length of the CDR3 is 15 residues. V lost 6 bases, J lost 5 bases, and 12 bases stayed unmatched. CDR1 is MNHEY, CDR2 SVGAGI, per germline. Here the CDR3 reads CASRPYGGSGETQYF. CDR3 nucleotide sequence: TGTGCCAGCAGACCTTACGGGGGGAGTGGGGAGACCCAGTACTTC.

The J gene is TRBJ2-1, the V gene TRBV7-9; 10 bases agree with TRBD1. V was clipped by 5 bases and J by 5 bases; unmatched bases: 12. Per germline, CDR1 SEHNR and CDR2 FQNEAQ (reference sequence). The length of the CDR3 is 17 residues. The CDR3 protein is CASSVFGAGTGDNEQFF. The CDR3 DNA sequence: TGTGCCAGCAGCGTATTCGGGGCCGGGACAGGGGACAATGAGCAGTTCTTC.

This clone turned up a few times. The V and J genes are TRBV19 and TRBJ2-7; D is uncertain. Germline V gene lookup returns CDR1 LNHDA and CDR2 SQIVND (reference sequence). The CDR3 has 13 residues. Trimming took 3 bases from V and 6 from J, leaving 12 bases between them. CDR3 in DNA: TGTGCCAGTAGTATCAATCCTGACGGCGAGCAGTACTTC. Translating it yields CASSINPDGEQYF.

The chain is built from TRBV4-2 and TRBJ2-1; D is unresolved. There are 13 residues in the CDR3. The ends were cut back, 4 bases at V and 5 bases at J, with 9 bases in the middle. Per the germline V gene, CDR1 is LGHNA and CDR2 is YNFKEQ. The CDR3 nucleotides are TGTGCCAGCAGCCCCAATTTGGACAATGAGCAGTTCTTC. It is translated as CASSPNLDNEQFF.

The V call is TRBV9, the J call TRBJ2-7; D is tentatively TRBD1 or TRBD2 (5 bases each). This CDR3 region has 15 residues. Looked up from germline, CDR1 is SGDLS and CDR2 is YYNGEE. Between the trimmed V and J ends, which lost 3 bases and 6 bases, there was a span of 19 bases. CDR3 loop: CASSEGPGPDGEQYF. The CDR3 DNA is TGTGCCAGCAGCGAGGGACCGGGACCCGATGGCGAGCAGTACTTC.

The chain employs TRBV6-5 and TRBJ2-7, with 7 bases identical to TRBD1. The CDR3 is made up of 13 amino acids. Germline lookup yields CDR1 MNHEY and CDR2 SVGAGI. V lost 5 bases, J lost 3 bases, and 4 bases stayed unmatched. CDR3 region: CASSPGQNYEQYF. In nucleotides, the CDR3 is TGTGCCAGCAGTCCGGGACAGAACTACGAGCAGTACTTC.